This is a list of T cell receptor beta chains from one sample in a study of T cells in Graves' hyperthyroidism and ophthalmopathy. Using its own MiXCR run on the multiplex PCR reads, TCRdb lists one record per CDR3 protein. The sample lists 250,000 to 300,000 distinct CDR3 sequences, approximately 15% occurring once. The material sequenced was blood. The receptors shown here come from an older woman with Graves' ophthalmopathy. Each CDR3 is given with its conserved first and last residue. Fields, in order: J gene, D gene, CDR3 length, V gene, clone size, CDR3 protein, CDR3 DNA. D genes are given only for firm matches. Clone size appears in some rows only: once, few, many, or a class for an expanded clone.

TRBJ2-5	-	14	TRBV7-9	many	CASSLGAIQETQYF	TGTGCCAGCAGCTTAGGGGCAATACAAGAGACCCAGTACTTC
TRBJ2-3	-	14	TRBV19	-	CASARTELPDTQYF	TGTGCAAGCGCCAGGACGGAACTACCAGATACGCAGTATTTT
TRBJ2-6	-	15	TRBV7-9	-	CASSPIISGANVLTF	TGTGCCAGCAGCCCGATAATATCTGGGGCCAACGTCCTGACTTTC
TRBJ1-1	-	12	TRBV20-1	few	CSARDRGTEAFF	TGCAGTGCTAGAGACCGGGGCACTGAAGCTTTCTTT
TRBJ2-1	TRBD1	13	TRBV6-1	many	CASTLTGGNEQFF	TGTGCCAGCACCTTGACAGGGGGCAATGAGCAGTTCTTC
TRBJ2-2	TRBD2	16	TRBV5-1	-	CASSSFSGSSTGELFF	TGTGCCAGCAGCTCGTTTAGCGGGAGTAGTACCGGGGAGCTGTTTTTT
TRBJ1-5	-	14	TRBV27	-	CASSSAAGNQPQHF	TGTGCCAGCAGCTCCGCGGCAGGGAACCAGCCCCAGCATTTT
TRBJ2-1	TRBD2	19	TRBV24-1	few	CATSDPGLAGGSSYNEQFF	TGTGCCACCAGTGACCCGGGACTAGCGGGAGGGAGCTCCTACAATGAGCAGTTCTTC
TRBJ2-3	-	16	TRBV7-2	many	CASSLSGGMGADTQYF	TGTGCCAGCAGCTTGTCTGGGGGGATGGGGGCAGATACGCAGTATTTT
TRBJ2-7	-	12	TRBV30	-	CAWAGNIYEQYF	TGTGCCTGGGCCGGGAACATCTACGAGCAGTACTTC
TRBJ2-2	-	11	TRBV7-9	-	CARGDTGELFF	TGTGCCAGAGGAGACACCGGGGAGCTGTTTTTT
TRBJ2-5	TRBD2	16	TRBV12-3/TRBV12-4	many	CASSLGSGGPQETQYF	TGTGCCAGCAGTTTGGGTAGCGGGGGACCCCAAGAGACCCAGTACTTC
TRBJ2-7	-	15	TRBV7-8	many	CASSLSRDNSYEQYF	TGTGCCAGCAGCCTCTCCCGGGACAACTCCTACGAGCAGTACTTC
TRBJ1-4	-	15	TRBV30	-	CAWSLRSGTNEKLFF	TGTGCCTGGAGTCTCCGTTCGGGAACTAATGAAAAACTGTTTTTT
TRBJ2-2	TRBD1	16	TRBV7-2	-	CASSLAFRGHSGELFF	TGTGCCAGCAGCTTAGCTTTCAGGGGGCATAGCGGGGAGCTGTTTTTT
TRBJ1-1	TRBD1	15	TRBV12-3/TRBV12-4	many	CASSETGIGDTEAFF	TGTGCCAGCAGTGAGACAGGGATCGGTGACACTGAAGCTTTCTTT
TRBJ2-7	-	15	TRBV5-1	-	CASSLLGDTTSEQYF	TGCGCCAGCAGCTTGTTGGGGGACACCACTAGCGAGCAGTACTTC